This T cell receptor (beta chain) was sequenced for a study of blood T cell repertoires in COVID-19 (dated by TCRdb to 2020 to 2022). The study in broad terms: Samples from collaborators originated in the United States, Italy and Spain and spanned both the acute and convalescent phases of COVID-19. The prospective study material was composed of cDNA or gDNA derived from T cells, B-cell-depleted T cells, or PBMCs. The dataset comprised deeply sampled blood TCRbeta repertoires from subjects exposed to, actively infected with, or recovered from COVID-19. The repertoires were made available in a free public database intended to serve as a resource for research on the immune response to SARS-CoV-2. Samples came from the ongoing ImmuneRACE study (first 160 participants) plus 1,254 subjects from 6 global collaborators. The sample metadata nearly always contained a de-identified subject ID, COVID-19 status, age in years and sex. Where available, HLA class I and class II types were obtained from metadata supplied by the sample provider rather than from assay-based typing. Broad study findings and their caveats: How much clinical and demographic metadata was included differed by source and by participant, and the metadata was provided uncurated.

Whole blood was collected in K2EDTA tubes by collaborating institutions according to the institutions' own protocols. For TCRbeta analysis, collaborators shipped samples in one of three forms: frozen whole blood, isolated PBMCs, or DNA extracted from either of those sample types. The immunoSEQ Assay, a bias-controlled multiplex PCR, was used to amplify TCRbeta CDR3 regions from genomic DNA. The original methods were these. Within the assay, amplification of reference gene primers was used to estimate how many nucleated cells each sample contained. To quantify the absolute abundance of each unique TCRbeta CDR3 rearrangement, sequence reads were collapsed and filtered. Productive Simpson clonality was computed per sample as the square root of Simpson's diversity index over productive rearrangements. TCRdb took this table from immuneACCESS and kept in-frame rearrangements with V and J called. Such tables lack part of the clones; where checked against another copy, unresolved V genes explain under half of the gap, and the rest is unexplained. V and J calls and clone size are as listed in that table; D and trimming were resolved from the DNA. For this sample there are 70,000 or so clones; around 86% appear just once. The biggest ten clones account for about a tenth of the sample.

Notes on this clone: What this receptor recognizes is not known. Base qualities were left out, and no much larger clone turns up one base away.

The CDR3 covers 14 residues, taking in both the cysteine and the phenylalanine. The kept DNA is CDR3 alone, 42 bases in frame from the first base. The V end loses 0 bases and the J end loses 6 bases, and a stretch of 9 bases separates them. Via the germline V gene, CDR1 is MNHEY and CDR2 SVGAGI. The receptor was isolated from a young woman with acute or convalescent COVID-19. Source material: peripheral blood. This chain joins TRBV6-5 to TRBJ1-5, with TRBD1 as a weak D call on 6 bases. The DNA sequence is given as TGTGCCAGCAGTTACTCACAGGGCCGTCAGCCCCAGCATTTT. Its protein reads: CASSYSQGRQPQHF.